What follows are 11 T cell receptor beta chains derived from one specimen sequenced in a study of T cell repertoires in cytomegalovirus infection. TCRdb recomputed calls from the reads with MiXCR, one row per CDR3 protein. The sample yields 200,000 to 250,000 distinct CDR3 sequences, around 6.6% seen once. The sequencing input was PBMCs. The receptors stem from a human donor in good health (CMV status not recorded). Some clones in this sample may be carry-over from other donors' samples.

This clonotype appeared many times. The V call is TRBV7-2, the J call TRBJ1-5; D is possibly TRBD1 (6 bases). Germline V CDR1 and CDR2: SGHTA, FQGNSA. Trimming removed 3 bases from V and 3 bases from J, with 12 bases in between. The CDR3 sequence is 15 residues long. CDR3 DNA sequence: TGTGCCAGCAGCTTGGACAACAGGGCCAATCAGCCCCAGCATTTT. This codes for CASSLDNRANQPQHF.

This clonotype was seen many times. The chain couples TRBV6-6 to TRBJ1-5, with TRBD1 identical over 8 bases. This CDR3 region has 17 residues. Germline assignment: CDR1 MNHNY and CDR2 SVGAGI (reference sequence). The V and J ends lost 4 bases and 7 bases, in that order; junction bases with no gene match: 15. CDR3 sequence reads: CASSFGTGTGVMQPQHF. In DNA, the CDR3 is TGTGCCAGCAGTTTCGGGACAGGTACTGGAGTGATGCAGCCCCAGCATTTT.

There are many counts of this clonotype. The CDR3 protein is CASSYPLGQFF. The CDR3 bases are TGTGCCAGCAGTTATCCTCTCGGGCAGTTCTTC. V usage is TRBV7-9 and J usage is TRBJ2-1; D unresolved. The CDR3 length is 11 residues. The germline CDR1 and CDR2 sequences are SEHNR and FQNEAQ (reference sequence). The V and J ends lost 6 bases and 12 bases respectively, with 12 bases between them.

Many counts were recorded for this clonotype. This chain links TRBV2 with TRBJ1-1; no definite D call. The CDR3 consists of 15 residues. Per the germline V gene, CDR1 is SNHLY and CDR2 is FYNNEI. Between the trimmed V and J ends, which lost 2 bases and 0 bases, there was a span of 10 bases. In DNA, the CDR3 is TGTGCCAGCAGTGAATCGGGCACCTTGAACACTGAAGCTTTCTTT. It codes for CASSESGTLNTEAFF.

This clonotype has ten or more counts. CDR3 sequence reads: CASKPPERYSNQPQHF. The CDR3 coding sequence is TGTGCCAGTAAACCCCCGGAGCGGTATAGCAATCAGCCCCAGCATTTT. The chain has TRBV19 and TRBJ1-5; no firm D call. Trimming removed 7 bases from V and 0 bases from J, with 16 bases in between. CDR3 length equals 16 residues. In germline, CDR1 is LNHDA, CDR2 SQIVND (reference sequence).

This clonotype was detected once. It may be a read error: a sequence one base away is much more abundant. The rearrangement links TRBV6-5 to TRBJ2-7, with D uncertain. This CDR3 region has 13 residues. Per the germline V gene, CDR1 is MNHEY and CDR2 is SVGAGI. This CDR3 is CTSSYGSHYEQYF. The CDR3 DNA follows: TGTACCAGCAGTTACGGCAGCCACTACGAGCAGTACTTC.

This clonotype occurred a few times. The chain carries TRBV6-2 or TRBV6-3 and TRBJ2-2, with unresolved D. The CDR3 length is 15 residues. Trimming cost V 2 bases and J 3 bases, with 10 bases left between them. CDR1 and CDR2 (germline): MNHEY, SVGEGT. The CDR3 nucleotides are TGTGCCAGCAGTTACCATGCAGGCGACACCGGGGAGCTGTTTTTT. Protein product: CASSYHAGDTGELFF.

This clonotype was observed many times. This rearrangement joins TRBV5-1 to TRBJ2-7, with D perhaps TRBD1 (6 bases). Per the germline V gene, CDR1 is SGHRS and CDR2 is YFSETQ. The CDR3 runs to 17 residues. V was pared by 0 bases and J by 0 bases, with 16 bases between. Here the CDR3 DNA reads TGCGCCAGCAGCTTGGATAACGTTCCGGGACACTCCTACGAGCAGTACTTC. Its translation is CASSLDNVPGHSYEQYF.

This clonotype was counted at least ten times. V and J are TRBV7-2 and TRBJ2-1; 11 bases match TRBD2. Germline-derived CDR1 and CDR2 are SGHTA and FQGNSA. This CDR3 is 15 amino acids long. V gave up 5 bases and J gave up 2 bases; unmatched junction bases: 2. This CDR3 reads CASSRLAGTYNEQFF. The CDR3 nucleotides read TGTGCCAGCAGCCGACTAGCGGGGACCTACAATGAGCAGTTCTTC.

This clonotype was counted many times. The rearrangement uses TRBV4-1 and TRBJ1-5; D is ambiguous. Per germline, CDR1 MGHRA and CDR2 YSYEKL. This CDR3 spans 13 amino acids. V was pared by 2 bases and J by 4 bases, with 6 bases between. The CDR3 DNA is TGCGCCAGCAGCCAAACGGGGAATCAGCCCCAGCATTTT. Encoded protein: CASSQTGNQPQHF.

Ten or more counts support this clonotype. Here the CDR3 DNA reads TGTGCCAGCAGCCAAGAAGAGGTGGATGGCGTCCTGACTTTC. Translation: CASSQEEVDGVLTF. The rearrangement uses TRBV4-2 and TRBJ2-6; D is uncertain. The CDR3 contains 14 residues. The germline CDR1 and CDR2 sequences are LGHNA and YNFKEQ. Trimming shortened V by 0 bases and J by 12 bases, and 12 bases separated the two germline ends.